These T cell receptor beta chains were read from a single sample in a study of cytomegalovirus exposure and HLA in healthy donors. Here immunoSEQ multiplex PCR was the method, and the copy in TCRdb shows in-frame clones only, minus some. The sample has over 100,000 clones, 69% seen once. The sequencing sample was made of PBMCs. The receptor set was obtained from a woman in her 70s in good health and CMV-seropositive. CDR3s include the opening cysteine and the closing phenylalanine or tryptophan. The order of the fields is V gene, J gene, clone size, CDR3 protein. Some rows have no size entry. The others give once, few or many, or a class for an expanded clone.

V: TRBV19
J: TRBJ1-4
size: .
CDR3: CASRTGQGYEKLFF

V: TRBV6-1
J: TRBJ1-1
size: few
CDR3: CASSGVQADF

V: TRBV6-5
J: TRBJ1-2
size: .
CDR3: CASRPDTARGYTF

V: TRBV5-1
J: TRBJ2-1
size: few
CDR3: CASSLVSTDEQFF

V: TRBV25-1
J: TRBJ1-1
size: few
CDR3: CASSEAGRGWDTEAFF

V: TRBV7-9
J: TRBJ1-2
size: .
CDR3: CASSLAWGTVNYGYTF

V: TRBV10-3
J: TRBJ1-1
size: few
CDR3: CAISLGTGGSTEAFF

V: TRBV6-1
J: TRBJ1-2
size: .
CDR3: CASSEAGGSSYGYTF

V: TRBV6-1
J: TRBJ2-1
size: .
CDR3: CASSDKRLAYNEQFF

V: TRBV19
J: TRBJ1-1
size: few
CDR3: CASVQGLNTEAFF

V: TRBV25-1
J: TRBJ2-1
size: .
CDR3: CASSEYTGAYNEQFF

V: TRBV5-1
J: TRBJ2-1
size: few
CDR3: CASSSVISGLNNEQFF

V: TRBV30
J: TRBJ2-7
size: .
CDR3: CAWDRVPYEQYF

V: TRBV9
J: TRBJ2-5
size: .
CDR3: CASSVGLAGAGLGGQETQYF

V: TRBV30
J: TRBJ1-6
size: .
CDR3: CAWKSEYNSPLHF

V: TRBV6-1
J: TRBJ2-7
size: .
CDR3: CASRLTGGSYEQYF

V: TRBV27
J: TRBJ1-1
size: .
CDR3: CASSTLQGTEAFF

V: TRBV6-1
J: TRBJ1-5
size: .
CDR3: CASRDSVSNQPQHF

V: TRBV5-1
J: TRBJ2-2
size: .
CDR3: CASSTDRGDTGELFF

V: TRBV19
J: TRBJ1-1
size: .
CDR3: CASSHDFSEGLSTEAFF

V: TRBV5-1
J: TRBJ1-4
size: .
CDR3: CASSLLGGTNEKLFF

V: TRBV7-3
J: TRBJ2-1
size: .
CDR3: CASSLERGSHNEQFF

V: TRBV25-1
J: TRBJ1-5
size: .
CDR3: CASSDTGTSNQPQHF

V: TRBV4-3
J: TRBJ1-4
size: .
CDR3: CASSRENEKLFF

V: TRBV2
J: TRBJ2-2
size: .
CDR3: CASSVTGTGAGELFF

V: TRBV6-5
J: TRBJ2-7
size: .
CDR3: CASSYSGRGGYEQYF

V: TRBV6-1
J: TRBJ2-4
size: few
CDR3: CASSEGRPGDIQYF

V: TRBV4-2
J: TRBJ2-1
size: .
CDR3: CASSQELAGLYEQFF

V: TRBV6-5
J: TRBJ1-2
size: .
CDR3: CASSYATGSYGYTF

V: TRBV5-4
J: TRBJ1-4
size: .
CDR3: CASSLRTVETNEKLFF

V: TRBV27
J: TRBJ1-3
size: .
CDR3: CASSSTGSDGNTIYF

V: TRBV10-3
J: TRBJ1-2
size: few
CDR3: CAISVDSTGRSEGYTF

V: TRBV30
J: TRBJ2-7
size: .
CDR3: CASGTTYEQYF

V: TRBV18
J: TRBJ1-1
size: .
CDR3: CASSLGQGREAFF

V: TRBV13
J: TRBJ2-7
size: once
CDR3: CASSADREGSYEQYF

V: TRBV30
J: TRBJ2-3
size: .
CDR3: CAWSPGQVFSDTQYF

V: TRBV14
J: TRBJ2-4
size: .
CDR3: CASSPGGNIQYF

V: TRBV4-1
J: TRBJ2-2
size: .
CDR3: CASSQEGAGGVGELFF

V: TRBV10-1
J: TRBJ2-1
size: .
CDR3: CASSGFQGSSYNEQFF

V: TRBV7-6
J: TRBJ2-7
size: .
CDR3: CASSLERTGTYEQYF

V: TRBV9
J: TRBJ2-5
size: .
CDR3: CASSQTDWAQETQYF

V: TRBV7-2
J: TRBJ2-3
size: .
CDR3: CASSLELRLAGDSTDTQYF

V: TRBV5-1
J: TRBJ1-6
size: few
CDR3: CASSLQGDNSPLHF

V: TRBV19
J: TRBJ1-5
size: .
CDR3: CASSIKWGNRDGNQPQHF

V: TRBV6-6
J: TRBJ2-6
size: few
CDR3: CASSPFSGANVLTF

V: TRBV19
J: TRBJ2-7
size: .
CDR3: CASSGTSGAYEQYF

V: TRBV4-3
J: TRBJ1-5
size: .
CDR3: CASSRGQTNQPQHF

V: TRBV29-1
J: TRBJ2-1
size: few
CDR3: CSGTGFDEQFF

V: TRBV30
J: TRBJ2-3
size: .
CDR3: CAWSLLAGETDTQYF

V: TRBV7-6
J: TRBJ1-1
size: few
CDR3: CASSLRGLAEAFF

V: TRBV4-2
J: TRBJ2-2
size: few
CDR3: CASSSTDRVIGTGELFF

V: TRBV7-9
J: TRBJ1-2
size: .
CDR3: CASRYGDAELEGYTF

V: TRBV10-3
J: TRBJ2-5
size: .
CDR3: CAIREGASETQYF

V: TRBV5-6
J: TRBJ1-4
size: .
CDR3: CAAPHPRGYNEKLFF